This T cell receptor beta chain stems from a study of T cells in Graves' hyperthyroidism and ophthalmopathy. Study-wide points: A model using 13 V-J features told ophthalmopathy apart from stable hyperthyroidism.

The germline V gene has CDR1 MDHEN and CDR2 SYDVKM. The CDR3 extends over 14 amino acids. V lost 6 bases and J lost 10, with 19 bases in between. RNA transcripts served as the template for amplifying TCR beta CDR3 regions. An initial round of RT-PCR targeting the TCR CDR3 relied on the HTBI primer set. MiXCR, applied by TCRdb to the multiplex PCR reads, yields one record per CDR3 protein. The sample contains fewer than 700,000 distinct CDR3 sequences, about a sixth of which appear only once. Graves' hyperthyroidism was deemed stable absent ophthalmopathy progression within 18 months. In patients aged 18 to 65, hyperthyroidism was newly diagnosed, with duration under 2 months. The PBMCs had their origin in 7.5 to 10 ml of fresh peripheral blood. This clonotype was recorded at least ten times. Its antigen is not known.

V usage is TRBV28 and J usage is TRBJ2-1; D possibly corresponds to TRBD2 (5 bases). This TCR was recovered from a woman under 40 with Graves' hyperthyroidism. Sample: blood. In DNA, the CDR3 is TGTGCCAGCAGCCCCTTTCTGAGGGCCCGAGAGCAGTTCTTC. Its translation: CASSPFLRAREQFF.